The 30 T cell receptor beta chains reported below all come from one sample, sequenced in a study of type 1 and type 2 diabetes patients (TCRdb year 2016). Sequencing instrument: Illumina MiSeq. TCRbeta CDR3 amplification used genomic DNA from the sorted T cell subsets as template. The TCRbeta CDR3 region was amplified by multiplex PCR with 30 forward and 13 reverse primers. TCRdb's own reprocessing of the public reads used fastp at Q25 and MiXCR and kept productive beta chains. Each CDR3 protein gets just one entry, which takes the most common genes and DNA from the rows behind it. Recorded for this sample are fewer than 300,000 distinct CDR3 sequences; 47% of them occurred a single time. 12% to 15% of the sample is in the top ten clones. The specimen sequenced was peripheral blood mononuclear cells (PBMCs). Receptor source: a man in his late teens or twenties with type 2 diabetes.

V is TRBV7-3 and J is TRBJ1-2; 9 bases match TRBD1. The CDR3 is 16 amino acids. V was clipped by 5 bases and J by 3 bases; unmatched bases: 10. CDR1 is SGHTA, CDR2 FQGTGA, per germline. CDR3 DNA: TGTGCCAGCAGCCGGCCCGTGACAGGGGGTTACTATGGCTACACCTTC. Protein: CASSRPVTGGYYGYTF.

This clonotype came up a few times. In nucleotides, the CDR3 is TGTGCCAGCAGTCCACAGGGATACGCCTATAATTCACCCCTCCACTTT. It yields the protein CASSPQGYAYNSPLHF. The chain combines TRBV28 with TRBJ1-6, with D perhaps matching TRBD1 (6 bases). The length of the CDR3 is 16 residues. The V end lost 5 bases, the J end lost 2 bases, and 13 bases lay between the germline ends. The V gene's germline CDR1 is MDHEN and CDR2 SYDVKM.

In this sample, this clonotype turned up a few times. The chain combines TRBV14 with TRBJ2-3; 8 bases match TRBD2. The CDR3 is made up of 18 amino acids. V was pared by 0 bases and J by 2 bases, with 10 bases of the junction left unmatched. CDR1 is SGHDN and CDR2 is FVKESK in the germline V gene. The CDR3 DNA is TGTGCCAGCAGCCAAGATGCCGCACTAGCGGCCCTCACAGATACGCAGTATTTT. Its translation is CASSQDAALAALTDTQYF.

At least ten counts were recorded for this clonotype. The chain couples TRBV2 to TRBJ1-2; D perhaps matches TRBD1 (5 bases). The V end was cut by 4 bases, the J end by 4 bases, with 16 bases between. The CDR3 totals 15 residues. The germline V gene encodes CDR1 SNHLY and CDR2 FYNNEI. This CDR3 reads CASSGGSGIIYGYTF. CDR3 nucleotide sequence: TGTGCCAGCAGTGGGGGGTCAGGGATTATCTATGGCTACACCTTC.

This clonotype occurred many times. This rearrangement joins TRBV25-1 to TRBJ1-2; 7 nucleotides match TRBD1. This CDR3 region has 16 residues. The germline V gene has CDR1 MGHDK and CDR2 SYGVNS. Trimming removed 1 base from V and 9 bases from J; junction bases left unmatched: 14. The CDR3 coding sequence is TGTGCCAGCAGTGAATTAGGACAGGACAATCTTTGGAGCTACACCTTC. Amino acids: CASSELGQDNLWSYTF.

The V call is TRBV6-1, the J call TRBJ2-7; 8 bases are shared with TRBD1. CDR1 and CDR2 (germline): MNHNS, SASEGT. The CDR3 contains 15 residues. V gave up 4 bases and J gave up 6 bases; unmatched junction bases: 11. The CDR3 protein is CASSGWTGYNLEQYF. The CDR3 DNA is TGTGCCAGCAGTGGGTGGACAGGGTATAATCTCGAGCAGTACTTC.

V and J are TRBV7-9 and TRBJ1-2; D perhaps matches TRBD1 (5 bases). V was shortened by 1 base and J by 1 base, with 10 bases between the two germline ends. CDR1 and CDR2 from the germline V gene are SEHNR and FQNEAQ (reference sequence). This CDR3 comprises 15 residues. The CDR3 loop reads CASSLGVGLNYGYTF. DNA of the CDR3: TGTGCCAGCAGCTTAGGGGTGGGACTTAACTATGGCTACACCTTC.

The DNA for the CDR3 is TGCGCCAGCAGCTTGGTACAAGTGAACACTGAAGCTTTCTTT. Translated, it gives CASSLVQVNTEAFF. This sequence joins TRBV5-1 and TRBJ1-1; D uncertain. Germline lookup yields CDR1 SGHRS and CDR2 YFSETQ. CDR3 length equals 14 residues. The germline V and J ends were trimmed by 0 bases and 0 bases, with 6 bases remaining between them. Using reference TRBV5-1 and TRBJ1-1 for the parts outside the CDR3, the full variable domain is KAGVTQTPRYLIKTRGQQVTLSCSPISGHRSVSWYQQTPGQGLQFLFEYFSETQRNKGNFPGRFSGRQFSNSRSEMNVSTLELGDSALYLCASSLVQVNTEAFFGQGTRLTVV.

This clonotype has just a few counts. Germline is not matched at one junction end, which may reflect a read error. This chain uses TRBV10-2 with TRBJ2-1; D is undetermined. Germline values: CDR1 WSHSY, CDR2 SAAADI. This CDR3 has 13 amino acids. This chain's CDR3 is CVSRQGSYNEQFF. The CDR3 bases are TGCGTCAGCAGGCAAGGCTCCTACAATGAGCAGTTCTTC.

The sample holds one count of this clonotype. The V gene is TRBV6-5, the J gene TRBJ2-3, with 10 positions matching TRBD1. V was pared by 3 bases and J by 1 base, with 4 bases of the junction left unmatched. This CDR3 contains 16 residues. The germline V gene encodes CDR1 MNHEY and CDR2 SVGAGI. The CDR3 sequence is CASSYGQGERTDTQYF. The CDR3 nucleotides read TGTGCCAGCAGTTATGGACAGGGGGAACGCACAGATACGCAGTATTTT.

The chain recombines TRBV7-2 with TRBJ1-5, with D perhaps matching TRBD1 (6 bases). Germline CDR1 reads SGHTA; CDR2 reads FQGNSA. V was shortened by 4 bases and J by 5 bases, with 15 bases between the two germline ends. CDR3 size: 15 residues. CDR3 nucleotides: TGTGCCAGCAGCTCCTCGGGCGGGGGGCATCAGCCCCAGCATTTT. It is translated as CASSSSGGGHQPQHF.

This clonotype was recorded a few times. The V call is TRBV20-1, the J call TRBJ2-2, with D possibly called TRBD1 or TRBD2 (5 bases each). The CDR3 consists of 12 residues. Germline CDR1 DFQATT, CDR2 SNEGSKA (reference sequence). With 3 bases removed from V and 6 bases from J, the gap between germline ends came to 8 bases. In nucleotides, the CDR3 is TGCAGTGCTAGTCGGGGCCCCGGGGAGCTGTTTTTT. It encodes CSASRGPGELFF.

The chain recombines TRBV19 with TRBJ1-2; TRBD1 matches 8 bases. Trimming took 5 bases from V and 6 from J; bases not matched to a gene: 5. Germline assignment: CDR1 LNHDA and CDR2 SQIVND (reference sequence). The CDR3 length is 13 residues. This CDR3 reads CASSPRGLNGYTF. Written as DNA, the CDR3 is TGTGCCAGTAGTCCCAGGGGGCTCAATGGCTACACCTTC.

V usage is TRBV6-1 and J usage is TRBJ2-7; 11 nucleotides line up with TRBD1. Trimming cost V 7 bases and J 3 bases; bases outside gene matches: 5. The CDR3 runs 14 residues. Per the germline V gene, CDR1 is MNHNS and CDR2 is SASEGT. The CDR3 protein is CASIMDRGRYEQYF. The CDR3 DNA reads TGTGCCAGCATCATGGACAGGGGGCGCTACGAGCAGTACTTC.

V is TRBV2 and J is TRBJ2-3; no clear D. Germline V gives CDR1 SNHLY, CDR2 FYNNEI. Trimming shortened V by 6 bases and J by 3 bases, and 13 bases separated the two germline ends. The CDR3 is made up of 14 amino acids. Here the CDR3 reads CASSQGLGTDTQYF. In nucleotides, the CDR3 is TGTGCCAGCAGCCAAGGGTTGGGGACAGATACGCAGTATTTT.

This sequence joins TRBV4-2 and TRBJ1-2; 7 nucleotides align to TRBD1. CDR1 LGHNA and CDR2 YNFKEQ come from the germline V gene. The CDR3 totals 18 residues. V lost 0 bases and J lost 4; bases outside the gene matches: 14. The CDR3 spells CASSQDSDRAGPAYGYTF. CDR3 bases: TGTGCCAGCAGCCAAGACTCAGACAGGGCCGGGCCAGCCTATGGCTACACCTTC.

This chain uses TRBV7-9 with TRBJ2-7; no clear D. The CDR3 consists of 16 residues. Germline CDR1 and CDR2: SEHNR and FQNEAQ (reference sequence). Trimming took off 1 base at V and 1 base at J, with 14 bases between the two ends. The CDR3 spells CASSLVGSAISYEQYF. The CDR3 DNA follows: TGTGCCAGCAGCTTAGTAGGCAGCGCCATATCCTACGAGCAGTACTTC.

The genes are TRBV15 and TRBJ1-5; a possible D gene is TRBD1 (5 bases). The CDR3 has 14 amino acids. Germline V lookup: CDR1 LNHNV, CDR2 YYDKDF (reference sequence). V was trimmed by 3 bases and J by 5 bases, leaving 11 bases between them. CDR3: CATSSLGRDQPQHF. CDR3 DNA: TGTGCCACCAGCAGCTTGGGCAGGGATCAGCCCCAGCATTTT.

This clonotype was counted ten times or more. The chain recombines TRBV2 with TRBJ1-2; possibly TRBD1 for D (5 bases). CDR3 length: 15 residues. V was trimmed by 3 bases and J by 4 bases, leaving 15 bases between them. CDR1 and CDR2 from the germline V gene are SNHLY and FYNNEI. The CDR3 bases are TGTGCCAGCAGTGAGGGGTCAGGGATAGTCTATGGCTACACCTTC. Protein: CASSEGSGIVYGYTF.

As to this clonotype: This may be a read error: a much more frequent sequence differs by one nucleotide. The chain employs TRBV19 and TRBJ1-2; D possibly corresponds to TRBD1 (6 bases). Germline loops: CDR1 LNHDA, CDR2 SQIVND (reference sequence). The CDR3 is 14 residues long. The CDR3 here is CAGRRQDPPYGYTF. The CDR3 coding sequence is TGTGCCGGTAGGAGACAGGATCCTCCTTATGGCTACACCTTC.

V gene TRBV10-3 combines with J gene TRBJ1-1; D is perhaps TRBD1 (5 bases). Germline V gives CDR1 ENHRY, CDR2 SYGVKD. This CDR3 comprises 12 residues. V was shortened by 10 bases and J by 7 bases, with 16 bases between the two germline ends. For the CDR3, the DNA is TGTGCCAGCAGCTATGGACAAGATGAAGCTTTCTTT. This codes for CASSYGQDEAFF.

V is TRBV6-5 and J is TRBJ2-5; 11 positions match TRBD2. This CDR3 comprises 15 residues. J gave up 5 bases and V 5 bases, and 7 bases lay outside the gene matches. Germline V gene sequence: CDR1 MNHEY, CDR2 SVGAGI. The CDR3 reads CASSLLAGGEETQYF. For the CDR3, the DNA is TGTGCCAGCAGTCTTCTAGCGGGGGGCGAGGAGACCCAGTACTTC.

The chain has TRBV7-3 and TRBJ2-2, with 8 bases that match TRBD1. Looked up from germline, CDR1 is SGHTA and CDR2 is FQGTGA. Trimming took 9 bases from V and 6 from J; bases not matched to a gene: 15. The CDR3 extends over 16 amino acids. The CDR3 sequence is CASSQWTGLSSGELFF. The CDR3 bases are TGTGCCAGTAGTCAATGGACAGGGCTAAGTTCCGGGGAGCTGTTTTTT.

A word on this clonotype: One junction end does not reproduce the germline sequence, and a read error may be involved. V and J are TRBV5-1 and TRBJ2-1; 8 bases line up with TRBD2. The CDR3 extends over 15 amino acids. Germline V gives CDR1 SGHRS, CDR2 YFSETQ. CDR3 loop: CASSLEAGASDEQFF. The CDR3 DNA follows: TGTGCCAGCAGCTTAGAAGCGGGAGCTTCGGATGAGCAGTTCTTC.

This sequence joins TRBV7-8 and TRBJ1-4; maybe TRBD1 (5 bases). This CDR3 has 13 amino acids. Trimming removed 9 bases at V and 8 bases at J, with 16 bases between. Germline lookup yields CDR1 SGHVS and CDR2 FQNEAQ. Here the CDR3 reads CASSNPGYEKLFF. CDR3 in DNA: TGTGCCAGTAGTAATCCAGGGTACGAAAAACTGTTTTTT.

The chain employs TRBV19 and TRBJ2-3, with D possibly matching TRBD2 (6 bases). This CDR3 is built from 16 residues. CDR1 and CDR2 from the germline V gene are LNHDA and SQIVND (reference sequence). Deletions cut 5 bases from V and 0 bases from J, with 15 bases between. The CDR3 loop is CASSVRLDGSTDTQYF. The CDR3 DNA is TGTGCCAGTAGTGTGAGACTAGACGGGAGCACAGATACGCAGTATTTT.

The chain employs TRBV7-8 and TRBJ1-4; TRBD1 is a possible D gene (6 bases). The length of the CDR3 is 15 residues. Germline-derived CDR1 and CDR2 are SGHVS and FQNEAQ. V lost 2 bases and J lost 7, with 14 bases in between. The CDR3 DNA reads TGTGCCAGCAGCTTATCGGGGGGGGGCGGTGAAAAACTGTTTTTT. Encoded protein: CASSLSGGGGEKLFF.

The V call is TRBV12-5, the J call TRBJ2-1; D is uncertain. Germline CDR1 and CDR2: LGHNT and FRNRAP. Trimming removed 3 bases at V and 7 bases at J, with 13 bases between. The CDR3 length is 14 residues. CDR3 loop: CASGFSGVANEQFF. CDR3 coding DNA: TGTGCTAGTGGTTTCTCGGGCGTTGCAAATGAGCAGTTCTTC.

With regard to this clonotype: An end of the junction differs from the germline gene, which may be a read error. V and J are TRBV5-1 and TRBJ2-1; D possibly corresponds to TRBD1 (5 bases). Germline V gene lookup returns CDR1 SGHRS and CDR2 YFSETQ. This CDR3 comprises 15 residues. For the CDR3, the DNA is TGTGCCAGCAGCTTGAGTACAGGACCCTACAATGAGCAGTTCTTC. Translation gives CASSLSTGPYNEQFF.

On this clonotype itself: A much larger clone differs from this one at a single base, so this may be a read error. The chain is built from TRBV2 and TRBJ2-2, with TRBD2 as a possible D gene (6 bases). Looked up from germline, CDR1 is SNHLY and CDR2 is FYNNEI. This CDR3 has 14 residues. The CDR3 spells CASSERQLGGKLFF. The CDR3 DNA reads TGTGCCAGCAGTGAACGGCAGTTAGGCGGGAAGCTGTTTTTT.